This TCR beta chain was sequenced for a study of blood T cell repertoires in COVID-19. The overall study: From T cells, B-cell-depleted T cells, or PBMCs came the material, which was cDNA or gDNA.

Original processing notes: Reference gene primer amplification gave estimated nucleated cell counts. Assay used: immunoSEQ multiplex PCR; TCRdb lists only in-frame clones, some missing. That table gives V, J and clone size, and the DNA gave D and trimming. The data hold 45,000 to 60,000 clones, with 75% to 90% observed a single time. The V segment lost 6 bases and the J segment 4 bases; nucleotides outside the gene matches: 3. The V gene's germline CDR1 is ENHRY and CDR2 SYGVKD. CDR3 length: 14 residues. Material for sequencing was peripheral blood. This chain joins TRBV10-3 and TRBJ1-2, with 12 positions matching TRBD1. The TCR originated in a woman aged 55 to 70 with acute or convalescent COVID-19. The DNA of the CDR3 is TGTGCCATCAGGGGACAGGGGGCCGCCTATGGCTACACCTTC. This encodes CAIRGQGAAYGYTF.